Only one count was recorded for the clone carrying this T cell receptor beta chain. What it binds is unknown. The limits of the CDR3 on the DNA are not certain, so only TCRdb's listed CDR3 is given. The CDR3 sequence runs 20 residues, both termini included. Researchers ran the PCR with 60 Vbeta and 13 Jbeta primers. Measured with immunoSEQ multiplex PCR; TCRdb has only the in-frame clones, and not every one. This table has some 100,000 clones, around 80% appearing once. This specimen comes from a study of cytomegalovirus exposure and HLA in healthy donors. Study-level points and caveats: A later analysis reportedly found fewer N-insertions in an Asian-associated ancestry cluster than the roughly 670-donor mean.

The chain recombines TRBV21-1 with TRBJ2-5; the D segment call TRBD1 is taken from the table without a DNA check. TRBV21-1 is given as a pseudogene. The TCR sequence derives from a woman between 18 and 29 years old in good health and CMV-seronegative. The sample comprised PBMCs. The CDR3 reads CASSNAKGDREVVGSGTQYF.